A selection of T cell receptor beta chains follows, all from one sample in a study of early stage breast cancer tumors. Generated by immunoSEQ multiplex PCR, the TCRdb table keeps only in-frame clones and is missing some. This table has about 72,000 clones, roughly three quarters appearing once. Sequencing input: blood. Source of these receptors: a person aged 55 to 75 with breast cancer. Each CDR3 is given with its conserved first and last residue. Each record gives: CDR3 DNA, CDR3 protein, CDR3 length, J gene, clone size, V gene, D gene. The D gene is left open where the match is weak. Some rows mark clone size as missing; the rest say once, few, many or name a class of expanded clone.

DNA: TGTGCCGGCGGCCTAGCGGGAAAGCAGTACTTC; CDR3: CAGGLAGKQYF; length: 11; J: TRBJ2-7; size: -; V: TRBV6-1; D: TRBD2
DNA: TGTGCCAGCAGCTTCCTGGCCCGGACAGGGAACACCGGGGAGCTGTTTTTT; CDR3: CASSFLARTGNTGELFF; length: 17; J: TRBJ2-2; size: few; V: TRBV11-2; D: TRBD1
DNA: TGTGCCACCGGACTAGCGAAAGCCTACAATGAGCAGTTCTTC; CDR3: CATGLAKAYNEQFF; length: 14; J: TRBJ2-1; size: -; V: TRBV6-5; D: TRBD2
DNA: TGTGCCAGCAGCTTGGGGGGCTGGAGCAATCAGCCCCAGCATTTT; CDR3: CASSLGGWSNQPQHF; length: 15; J: TRBJ1-5; size: once; V: TRBV5-8; D: -
DNA: TGTGCCAGCAGCGGGGGCAGGGAATACCAAGAGACCCAGTACTTC; CDR3: CASSGGREYQETQYF; length: 15; J: TRBJ2-5; size: -; V: TRBV11-2; D: -
DNA: TGTGCCAGCAGCTCCCGGACAGGTGGCTACGAGCAGTACTTC; CDR3: CASSSRTGGYEQYF; length: 14; J: TRBJ2-7; size: -; V: TRBV13; D: TRBD1
DNA: TGTGCCAGCAGCTTTGGGGAGGGTTGGAATCAGCCCCAGCATTTT; CDR3: CASSFGEGWNQPQHF; length: 15; J: TRBJ1-5; size: -; V: TRBV5-5; D: -
DNA: TGTGCCAGTAGATTTAGCGGGGGCGGCAATGAGCAGTTCTTC; CDR3: CASRFSGGGNEQFF; length: 14; J: TRBJ2-1; size: -; V: TRBV19; D: TRBD2
DNA: TGTGCCAGCAGCTTACTTGCGGGGTACCGAACTGAAGCTTTCTTT; CDR3: CASSLLAGYRTEAFF; length: 15; J: TRBJ1-1; size: -; V: TRBV7-8; D: -
DNA: TGCAGCGTTACCCCCAATGAGCAGTTCTTC; CDR3: CSVTPNEQFF; length: 10; J: TRBJ2-1; size: few; V: TRBV29-1; D: -
DNA: TGTGCCACCCGGAGTGGAGGAGCTTCCTACGAGCAGTACTTC; CDR3: CATRSGGASYEQYF; length: 14; J: TRBJ2-7; size: once; V: TRBV6-6; D: -
DNA: TGCGCCAGCAAAGGGGGGGGGACCGCGAATGAAAAACTGTTTTTT; CDR3: CASKGGGTANEKLFF; length: 15; J: TRBJ1-4; size: -; V: TRBV5-1; D: -
DNA: TGCGCCAGCAGCCAAGATGGAGGATTAGGGCGGAACAATGAGCAGTTCTTC; CDR3: CASSQDGGLGRNNEQFF; length: 17; J: TRBJ2-1; size: few; V: TRBV4-1; D: -
DNA: TGTGCCAGCAGCCCGAAGGGGAGCGGGACCCAAGAGACCCAGTACTTC; CDR3: CASSPKGSGTQETQYF; length: 16; J: TRBJ2-5; size: -; V: TRBV5-4; D: TRBD2
DNA: TGTGCCTGGAGTGATAGCTCCTATAATTCACCCCTCCACTTT; CDR3: CAWSDSSYNSPLHF; length: 14; J: TRBJ1-6; size: -; V: TRBV30; D: -
DNA: TGTGCCAGCAGTTTATCTCCCCTCGGCGGGGGGGCCTACGAGCAGTACTTC; CDR3: CASSLSPLGGGAYEQYF; length: 17; J: TRBJ2-7; size: -; V: TRBV27; D: TRBD2
DNA: TGCAGCGTTGAAGCACCCTCTGGAAACACCATATATTTT; CDR3: CSVEAPSGNTIYF; length: 13; J: TRBJ1-3; size: -; V: TRBV29-1; D: -
DNA: TGTGCCAGCACCCTAAGGGTGGGGTATGGCTACACCTTC; CDR3: CASTLRVGYGYTF; length: 13; J: TRBJ1-2; size: few; V: TRBV11-2; D: -
DNA: TGTGCCAGCAGCAGCCCGGGGGACAGGGTCGACTATGGCTACACCTTC; CDR3: CASSSPGDRVDYGYTF; length: 16; J: TRBJ1-2; size: -; V: TRBV5-4; D: TRBD1
DNA: TGTGCCAGCAGTCGGGACAGGGCCTACGAGCAGTACTTC; CDR3: CASSRDRAYEQYF; length: 13; J: TRBJ2-7; size: -; V: TRBV28; D: TRBD1
DNA: TGTGCCAGTAGTACCTCCGGGTCGGGGGCTGGCTACACCTTC; CDR3: CASSTSGSGAGYTF; length: 14; J: TRBJ1-2; size: few; V: TRBV19; D: -
DNA: TGCAGCGTGAGTACCGGGACTAATGACGGGACCCAGTACTTC; CDR3: CSVSTGTNDGTQYF; length: 14; J: TRBJ2-5; size: -; V: TRBV29-1; D: TRBD2
DNA: TGCGCCAGCAGCTTGGCCAACAGGGTGAACACTGAAGCTTTCTTT; CDR3: CASSLANRVNTEAFF; length: 15; J: TRBJ1-1; size: -; V: TRBV5-1; D: -
DNA: TGTGCCAGCAGGTCGGACCTGTCCTACGAGCAGTACTTC; CDR3: CASRSDLSYEQYF; length: 13; J: TRBJ2-7; size: -; V: TRBV27; D: -
DNA: TGTGCCAGCAGCTTAGAGAGGGGGAGTGGCTACACCTTC; CDR3: CASSLERGSGYTF; length: 13; J: TRBJ1-2; size: few; V: TRBV7-9; D: -
DNA: TGTGCCAGCAGCGTCGACGCAGATACGCAGTATTTT; CDR3: CASSVDADTQYF; length: 12; J: TRBJ2-3; size: once; V: TRBV11-2; D: -
DNA: TGTGCCAGCAGTGAAACAGGGCCTAATCAGCCCCAGCATTTT; CDR3: CASSETGPNQPQHF; length: 14; J: TRBJ1-5; size: -; V: TRBV6-1; D: -
DNA: TGTGCCAGCAGTGAGGCTCCGGGACAGGGCGGCTACGAGCAGTACTTC; CDR3: CASSEAPGQGGYEQYF; length: 16; J: TRBJ2-7; size: -; V: TRBV28; D: TRBD1
DNA: TGCGCCAGCAGCCAAGACCCGGGGGCCCGCAATCAGCCCCAGCATTTT; CDR3: CASSQDPGARNQPQHF; length: 16; J: TRBJ1-5; size: -; V: TRBV4-1; D: -
DNA: TGCGCCAGCAGCTTGTCCCCACCTTCGGGGGAGCTGTTTTTT; CDR3: CASSLSPPSGELFF; length: 14; J: TRBJ2-2; size: -; V: TRBV5-1; D: -
DNA: TGTGCCAGCAGTCGGTCCGGGACAGGGGGAGCAGATACGCAGTATTTT; CDR3: CASSRSGTGGADTQYF; length: 16; J: TRBJ2-3; size: -; V: TRBV27; D: TRBD1
DNA: TGTGCCAGCAGTCGGGGCCCAACTTATGGCTACACCTTC; CDR3: CASSRGPTYGYTF; length: 13; J: TRBJ1-2; size: -; V: TRBV6-1; D: -
DNA: TGCGCCAGCAGCTTGGATCCCGACAGGGTGCGTGGCTACACCTTC; CDR3: CASSLDPDRVRGYTF; length: 15; J: TRBJ1-2; size: -; V: TRBV5-1; D: TRBD1
DNA: TGTGCCAGCTCAACGACAACGAACACCGGGGAGCTGTTTTTT; CDR3: CASSTTTNTGELFF; length: 14; J: TRBJ2-2; size: -; V: TRBV18; D: -
DNA: TGTGCCAGCAGCGAACAGGGTTACGAGCAGTACTTC; CDR3: CASSEQGYEQYF; length: 12; J: TRBJ2-7; size: -; V: TRBV28; D: -
DNA: TGTGCCAGCAGCGCCCAAGGGGGGGACTCCTACAATGAGCAGTTCTTC; CDR3: CASSAQGGDSYNEQFF; length: 16; J: TRBJ2-1; size: -; V: TRBV2; D: -
DNA: TGTGCCAGCAGTTTTGGCAGGGTCTATGGCTACACCTTC; CDR3: CASSFGRVYGYTF; length: 13; J: TRBJ1-2; size: -; V: TRBV28; D: -
DNA: TGCGCCAGCAGCCAGCTTAATTATAAAAGCACCGGGGAGCTGTTTTTT; CDR3: CASSQLNYKSTGELFF; length: 16; J: TRBJ2-2; size: few; V: TRBV4-1; D: -
DNA: TGTGCCAGCAGCTTAGGGGCGGGGAATGAGCAGTTCTTC; CDR3: CASSLGAGNEQFF; length: 13; J: TRBJ2-1; size: -; V: TRBV7-9; D: -
DNA: TGTGCTATAAGTAGGGACCCGAACACTGAAGCTTTCTTT; CDR3: CAISRDPNTEAFF; length: 13; J: TRBJ1-1; size: -; V: TRBV12-5; D: -
DNA: TGTGCCAGCTCAGACGGGGGCGGCACTGAAGCTTTCTTT; CDR3: CASSDGGGTEAFF; length: 13; J: TRBJ1-1; size: -; V: TRBV18; D: -
DNA: TGTGCCAGCAGCTCCGGACGGAGCTACGAGCAGTACTTC; CDR3: CASSSGRSYEQYF; length: 13; J: TRBJ2-7; size: few; V: TRBV11-3; D: -